This TCR beta chain is from a study of cytomegalovirus exposure and HLA in healthy donors (dated by TCRdb to 2015 to 2018). For context, the study as a whole: An earlier analysis of some 600 of the donors reported approximately 280 Gb of sequence data and 117 million unique TCR beta sequences obtained from some 200 million T cells. The number of donors typed differed by locus, with about 629-630 for A, B, C, DRB1 and DQB1, 522 for DQA1, 606 for DPA1, and over 400 for DPB1. A later analysis re-examined previously published TCR beta repertoires from hundreds of donors and added high-resolution HLA genotyping to investigate patterns of TCR occurrence. The later analysis used no new phenotypic data to find candidate immune exposures, relying instead on TCR beta sequences and their occurrence across donors. High-throughput TCR immunosequencing, statistical association of individual TCRs with disease status, and machine learning were combined to predict cytomegalovirus infection status. In addition to the first cohort of roughly 670 subjects, a separate validation cohort of 120 different subjects was used. A later genetic analysis used genome-wide SNP genotypes for 398 of the 666 donors, treating that subset as a discovery cohort. About 310 gigabases of sequencing data and some 85 million unique TCR sequences were included in an early release covering 550 to 800 HLA-typed donors. Alongside the repertoire data, information on donor age, sex, ethnicity and CMV serostatus was compiled. The study used immunosequencing to profile the T cell repertoires of under 700 subjects and linked those repertoires to cytomegalovirus serostatus. The study was designed to test whether signatures of past pathogen exposure could be identified by cataloging public T cell receptors. To decide whether each TCR beta V gene segment behaved as functional or pseudogenic, an earlier analysis of fewer than 750 of the donors relied on high-throughput TCR beta sequencing. Class I and class II HLA loci were covered by the typing at four-digit resolution. Of the approximately 400 genotyped donors, over 65% fell in the genetic ancestry cluster associated with self-reported Caucasian donors. Among about 360 genotyped donors of the cohort, an average of 235,054 unique TCR beta nucleotide sequences were sequenced per donor, roughly 18% of them non-productive. All discovery cohort repertoires had been generated using a single sequencing platform. Because of strong linkage in the cohort, five DR-DQ haplotypes were treated as single units for association and clustering. Points the paper makes about the study in general: A cluster of highly shared sequence variants was judged likely to be a technical artifact of the sequencing pipeline. According to a later analysis, most CMV-associated TCR beta chains appeared to be HLA-restricted, and the HLA associations seemed to be driven largely by CMV exposure. In a later analysis, TCR association rates were found to vary across HLA loci, with the most associated TCRs seen for DRB1 alleles and the fewest for HLA-C alleles. The study gave a list of roughly 150 TCR beta chains associated with cytomegalovirus. Correlated functional status among segregating V segments might reflect linkage disequilibrium, but an unknown experimental factor could not be ruled out. This cohort had only TCR beta chains sequenced, and the lack of alpha or paired-chain data limited which features could be detected. A later analysis associated 16,951 TCR beta sequences with specific HLA alleles at a false discovery rate of 0.05. According to a later analysis, parvovirus B19, influenza, CMV and Epstein-Barr virus appeared linked to several top co-occurrence clusters. A further reported finding was that TCR beta sequences accurately predicted the HLA-A and HLA-B alleles for most subjects in the first cohort. An earlier analysis of approximately 600 of the donors showed that most TCR beta V segments appeared in productive rearrangements either about 87% or about 30% of the time, which broadly matched IMGT annotations. In a later analysis, HLA-associated TCR beta chains showed more clonal expansion and lower generation probabilities than non-associated chains that were equally common. Because HLA typing was missing for some donors at each locus, association tests included only the typed subset. Most TCR sequences were observed very rarely across donors, whereas some public TCRs were present in many individuals. The classifier was reported to diagnose cytomegalovirus status with high specificity and sensitivity in both the original and validation cohorts. Presence/absence analyses assumed roughly uniform sequencing depth across donors, an assumption that may not hold. In a later genetic analysis, a missense DCLRE1C variant was associated with V-gene and J-gene trimming of TCR beta chains, and the association was replicated in an independent cohort. Some 16 rarely observed V segments, including chromosome 9 orphons, were excluded from the earlier analysis of a few hundred of the donors because counts were too low. In a later genetic analysis, fewer N-insertions in productive TCRs were reported among donors in an Asian-associated ancestry cluster than the roughly 700-donor mean. In vitro tests confirmed that a few of the cytomegalovirus-associated TCR beta chains recognize cytomegalovirus antigens. According to the authors, the approach could potentially be generalized to other disease states and immunological phenotypes. Immune exposure information for the cohort was limited to CMV serostatus. Strong co-occurrence of HLA alleles, especially DR and DQ, made assigning TCR associations to individual alleles difficult.

Remarks on this clone: No antigen is known for it. Per-base qualities were not stored, and no clone one base away is much larger.

The cohort comprised 670 or so healthy bone marrow donors. All cohort members were sampled while nominally healthy, although unrecorded immune exposures were likely present. The donor was CMV seronegative and belonged to the group of 352 seronegative cohort members. A peripheral blood sample was collected from each donor, and TCR beta sequencing was performed on peripheral blood mononuclear cells. Genomic DNA was extracted from the blood cell samples with the Qiagen DNeasy Blood Extraction Kit. Library construction relied on the immunoSEQ multiplex PCR assay. For the multiplex PCR, a mixture combining 60 forward primers for TCR Vbeta segments and 13 reverse primers for TCR Jbeta segments was used. Amplification of the CDR3 region of rearranged TCR beta genes was performed with a multiplex PCR assay on genomic DNA. Amplified TCR beta libraries were sequenced as 87-base-pair reads on the Illumina HiSeq System. The authors' pipeline ran thus. A later analysis tallied 80 million to 95 million unique TCR beta chains across the approximately 670 repertoires, and about 10 million of those chains were shared by two or more donors. A nearest-neighbor algorithm error-corrected the raw reads and collapsed the reads into unique sequences, merging closely related sequences to remove PCR and sequencing errors. V, D and J gene segments were assigned by aligning CDR3 sequences to IMGT reference sequences. Each retained sequence needed at least a six-nucleotide match to both a V gene segment and a J gene segment. A rearrangement was called productive if the CDR3 had no stop codons and remained in frame with V and J, and every other rearrangement was called non-productive. CDR3 was defined by IMGT convention, running from the second conserved V-encoded cysteine to the conserved J-encoded phenylalanine. Sequences without an unambiguous match to a single V gene segment were excluded from the earlier analysis of 450 to 650 of the donors. An earlier analysis of approximately 590 of the donors classified V segments as functional when productive rearrangements were above 56.7% and as segregating when the standard deviation between donors was above 5%. A statistical classification framework was developed to diagnose cytomegalovirus status using the catalog of TCR beta chain sequences. A later analysis assigned V and J genes by comparing TCR nucleotide sequences with IMGT/GENE-DB human TR gene sequences. In a later analysis, CDR3 sequences and most-parsimonious VDJ recombination scenarios were assigned using the TCRdist pipeline. In a later analysis, every TCR beta chain was defined by the combination of its CDR3 amino acid sequence and its V-gene family, and reads without a unique V-gene family were dropped. A later analysis removed several hundred highly shared, low-generation-probability nucleotide sequences to deal with suspected cross-contamination and a sequencing artifact. In a later analysis, a clonal expansion index was calculated for each public chain from normalized within-repertoire ranks of inferred template counts. A later analysis computed generation probabilities with a VDJ recombination model fitted to out-of-frame rearrangements, and checked the results against IGoR. A later analysis scored TCR-TCR, TCR-HLA and TCR-CMV co-occurrence with hypergeometric tests, applying a repertoire-size bias correction to TCR pairs. False discovery rates were estimated in a later analysis by permuting HLA or CMV assignments 20 times. A later analysis grouped co-occurring TCRs with DBSCAN, adding TCRdist sequence similarity when clustering within HLA-allele-positive subsets. Repertoires with fewer than 30,000 or more than 120,000 public chains, plus five repertoires with anomalous nucleotide sharing, were excluded from co-occurrence clustering. This is the immuneACCESS table as TCRdb keeps it, with only in-frame sequences that have V and J called. A part of the clones is gone; compared with another copy, unresolved V genes explain less than half, and the rest is unexplained. V, J and clone size derive from that table, while D and trimming were established from the DNA sequence. This sample lists 130,000 or so clones; approximately 82% were detected once. The ten largest clones take up about 3.1% of the sample.

Sequencing was done on a sample of PBMCs. The TCR was taken from a man aged 40-49 years in good health and CMV-seronegative.

The CDR3 has the sequence CASSEDRFHNNEQFF. Here is the DNA: TGCGCCAGCAGCGAGGACAGGTTCCACAACAATGAGCAGTTCTTC. Recombination connected TRBV5-1 to TRBJ2-1; 7 bases in the middle match TRBD1. CDR1 and CDR2, per the germline V gene, are SGHRS and YFSETQ. V is cut back by 4 bases and J by 5 bases, with 9 bases in the junction unmatched. From the cysteine through the phenylalanine, the CDR3 covers 15 amino acids. The retained sequence is limited to the CDR3, 45 bases, with the frame set at the first base.